These T cell receptor beta chains were read from a single sample in a study of shared clonotypes between healthy human individuals. Measured with immunoSEQ multiplex PCR; TCRdb has only the in-frame clones, and not every one. The sample has millions of clones, about 92% seen once. Sequencing was performed on naive CD4+ T cells sorted from blood. These receptors came from a young man in good health. Both conserved end residues are part of each CDR3. A D gene is named only where the DNA matches it firmly.

j_call,d_call,v_call,cdr3_nt,cdr3_aa
TRBJ1-1,.,TRBV29-1,TGCAGCGTTGAATGGGGCAGATATAAGAACACTGAAGCTTTCTTT,CSVEWGRYKNTEAFF
TRBJ2-5,TRBD2,TRBV7-2,TGTGCCAGCAGCCCCGGGACTAGCGGGAGAATCGAGACCCAGTACTTC,CASSPGTSGRIETQYF
TRBJ2-5,.,TRBV10-3,TGTGCCATCAGCCCGGGCGGGGAGACCCAGTACTTC,CAISPGGETQYF
TRBJ2-5,.,TRBV18,TGTGCCAGCTCACCAAACTTGTTGGAGACCCAGTACTTC,CASSPNLLETQYF
TRBJ2-1,.,TRBV5-1,TGCGCCAGCAGCTCCCTGCCGCGGGGGCCGAACAATGAGCAGTTCTTC,CASSSLPRGPNNEQFF
TRBJ1-4,.,TRBV19,TGTGCCAGTAGCCGAGCCGTGGCGGATGAAAAACTGTTTTTT,CASSRAVADEKLFF
TRBJ2-4,.,TRBV7-2,TGTGCCAGCAGCTTACGAACAGACAAAAACATTCAGTACTTC,CASSLRTDKNIQYF
TRBJ2-2,.,TRBV7-7,TGTGCTAGCAGCTTAGGGGGTTTCGGCGGGGAGCTGTTTTTT,CASSLGGFGGELFF
TRBJ1-5,.,TRBV6-1,TGTGCCAGCAGTGAAGGGAGGGTTGGGGGCGGGCAGCCCCAGCATTTT,CASSEGRVGGGQPQHF
TRBJ2-7,TRBD2,TRBV9,TGTGCCAGCAGCCCCACCGGGACTAGCGGCTCCTACGAGCAGTACTTC,CASSPTGTSGSYEQYF